This T cell receptor (beta chain) derives from a study of T cell responses to AZD1222 COVID-19 vaccine. As for the study in general: Analyses pooled second doses at about 4 or about 12 weeks.

CDR3 length: 15 residues. With 6 bases removed from V and 0 bases from J, the gap between germline ends came to 14 bases. CDR1 KGHSH and CDR2 LQKENI come from the germline V gene. Clones were sequenced by immunoSEQ multiplex PCR, and TCRdb holds only the in-frame ones, with some missing. The data contain 100,000 to 150,000 clones, about 90% of them singletons. Comments on this clone: Its matching antigen is unknown.

General study results and limits: Spike-specific TCR depth and breadth grew after two AZD1222 doses. Only a handful of AZD1222 recipients, roughly six in all, had baseline seropositivity. Nearly half of spike-specific TCRs reportedly target unmutated variant regions.

The receptor was derived from an adult in good health. The V gene is TRBV18, the J gene TRBJ1-1; D gene ambiguous. The sample in question was peripheral blood, obtained on day 0 of AZD1222 vaccination. The CDR3 DNA follows: TGTGCCAGCTCCACGATTTTTATCATGAACACTGAAGCTTTCTTT. It is translated as CASSTIFIMNTEAFF.